This record looks at one T cell receptor beta chain sequence and its context. Antigen unknown. This entry belongs to a study of T cell responses to AZD1222 COVID-19 vaccine. Study-wide results and caveats: Clonal diversity may have been underestimated, and the donors were mostly white British, with more females than males.

Method: immunoSEQ multiplex PCR; TCRdb's copy keeps in-frame clones and lacks some. The sample has roughly 72,000 clones; around 85% are singletons. V gave up 1 base and J gave up 3 bases, with 9 bases separating them. The CDR3 consists of 15 residues. Germline CDR1 reads LGHDT; CDR2 reads YNNKEL (reference sequence). This sequence joins TRBV3-1 (or the pseudogene TRBV3-2) and TRBJ1-4; D gene ambiguous. The sequencing here drew on peripheral blood, taken on day 0 of AZD1222 vaccination. The sequence came from an adult in good health. The CDR3 is CASSQALWANEKLFF. CDR3 coding DNA: TGTGCCAGCAGCCAAGCCCTGTGGGCTAATGAAAAACTGTTTTTT.